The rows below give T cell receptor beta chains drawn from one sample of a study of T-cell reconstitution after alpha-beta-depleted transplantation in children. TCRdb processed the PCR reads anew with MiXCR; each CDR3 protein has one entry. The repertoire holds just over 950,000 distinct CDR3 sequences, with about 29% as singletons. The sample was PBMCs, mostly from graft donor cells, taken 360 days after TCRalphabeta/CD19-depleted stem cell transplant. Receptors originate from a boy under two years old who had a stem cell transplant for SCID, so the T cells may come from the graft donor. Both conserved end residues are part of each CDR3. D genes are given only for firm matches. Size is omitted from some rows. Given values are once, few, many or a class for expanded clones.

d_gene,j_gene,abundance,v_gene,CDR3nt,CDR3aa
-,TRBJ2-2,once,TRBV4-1,TGCGCCAGCAGCCAAGCCCGGGCCCGGGGTGTCGGGGAGCTGTTTTTT,CASSQARARGVGELFF
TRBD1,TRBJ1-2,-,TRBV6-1,TGTGCCAGCAGCGGGACAGGGGGAAAGGTTGGCTACACCTTC,CASSGTGGKVGYTF
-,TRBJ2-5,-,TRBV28,TGTGCCAGCAGTTTAAATAGGGGCATCCAAGAGACCCAGTACTTC,CASSLNRGIQETQYF
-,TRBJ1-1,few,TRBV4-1,TGCGCCAGCAGCCAAGTAAGGGCCCGACAGGCTGAAGCTTTCTTT,CASSQVRARQAEAFF
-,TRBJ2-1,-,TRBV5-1,TGCGCCAGCAGCTTGTTAGGCTCCGGCGAGGAGCAGTTCTTC,CASSLLGSGEEQFF
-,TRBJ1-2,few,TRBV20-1,TGCAGTGCTAGCAGGGATGGGGACTATGGCTACACCTTC,CSASRDGDYGYTF
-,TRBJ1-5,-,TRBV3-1,TGTGCCAGCAGCCAAGAGATAGGTGCAAACCAGCCCCAGCATTTT,CASSQEIGANQPQHF
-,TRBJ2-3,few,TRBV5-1,TGCGCCAGCAGCTTCTGGACTGCCCCCAAAGCGGATACGCAGTATTTT,CASSFWTAPKADTQYF
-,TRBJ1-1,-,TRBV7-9,TGTGCCAGCAGCTTAAGTTCTCAGCATGAAGCTTTCTTT,CASSLSSQHEAFF
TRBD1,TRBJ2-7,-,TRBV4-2,TGTGCCAGCAGCCAAGCCGCGGGACAGGGGACCTACGAGCAGTACTTC,CASSQAAGQGTYEQYF
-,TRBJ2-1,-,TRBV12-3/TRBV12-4,TGTGCCAGCAGCGGGGACCCGTCAAAGCAGTTCTTC,CASSGDPSKQFF
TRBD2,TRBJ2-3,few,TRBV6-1,TGTGCCAGCAGCCCTTTGAGCGGGGGGATGACAGATACGCAGTATTTT,CASSPLSGGMTDTQYF
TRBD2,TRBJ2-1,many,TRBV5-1,TGCGCCAGCAGCTTGAGCTCCCTAGCGGGGGGTAGGGATGAGCAGTTCTTC,CASSLSSLAGGRDEQFF
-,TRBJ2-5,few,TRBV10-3,TGTGCCATCAGTCGCGGGATTTCCCAAGAGACCCAGTACTTC,CAISRGISQETQYF
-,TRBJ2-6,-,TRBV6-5,TGTGCCAGCAGCCACCGCCCCGGGAGCAGTGGGGCCAACGTCCTGACTTTC,CASSHRPGSSGANVLTF
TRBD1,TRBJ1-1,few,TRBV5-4,TGTGCCAGCAGCGGACAGGGGGCGCGATGGCCCACTGAAGCTTTCTTT,CASSGQGARWPTEAFF
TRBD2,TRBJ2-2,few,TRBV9,TGTGCCAGCACCCTAGGGACTAGCGACTACACCGGGGAGCTGTTTTTT,CASTLGTSDYTGELFF
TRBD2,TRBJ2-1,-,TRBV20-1,TGCAGTGGTCTATTAGCGGGGGGCAATGAGCAGTTCTTC,CSGLLAGGNEQFF
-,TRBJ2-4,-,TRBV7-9,TGTGCCAGCAGCGACCCATCGACCGGCGGCAACATTCAGTACTTC,CASSDPSTGGNIQYF
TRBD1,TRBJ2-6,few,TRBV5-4,TGTGCCAGCAGCTTTCTTGCCCGCACAGGGGGCAAATCTGGGGCCAACGTCCTGACTTTC,CASSFLARTGGKSGANVLTF
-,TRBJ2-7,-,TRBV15,TGTGCCACCAGCTGGTCCGGGACCTCCTACGAGCAGTACTTC,CATSWSGTSYEQYF
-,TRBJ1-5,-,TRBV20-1,TGCAGTGCTAGTATTGAGGGCCGGACGGGTTATAGCAATCAGCCCCAGCATTTT,CSASIEGRTGYSNQPQHF
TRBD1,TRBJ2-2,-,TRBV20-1,TGCAGTGCTAGAGCCCCAGGGGGCCCCGGGGAGCTGTTTTTT,CSARAPGGPGELFF
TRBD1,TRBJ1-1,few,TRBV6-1,TGTGCCAGCATCAAGGACAGGGGGCTGACAACTGAAGCTTTCTTT,CASIKDRGLTTEAFF
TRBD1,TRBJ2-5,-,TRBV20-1,TGCAGTGCCGAATACCCCCATACAGGGGCCGGGGAGACCCAGTACTTC,CSAEYPHTGAGETQYF
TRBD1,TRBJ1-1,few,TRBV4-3,TGCGCCAGCAGCCAAGGACAGGGTTACACTGAAGCTTTCTTT,CASSQGQGYTEAFF
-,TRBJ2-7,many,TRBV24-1,TGTGCCCCCGTCTACGAGCAGTACTTC,CAPVYEQYF
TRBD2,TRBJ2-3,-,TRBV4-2,TGTGCCAGCAGCCAAGCTAGCGGGCGTAGGGGAGATACGCAGTATTTT,CASSQASGRRGDTQYF
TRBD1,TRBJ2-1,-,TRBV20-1,TGCAGTGCTCAGGGGGCCACCTCCTACAATGAGCAGTTCTTC,CSAQGATSYNEQFF
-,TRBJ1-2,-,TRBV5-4,TGTGCCAGCAGCTACGCAGGGCCCTATGGCTACACCTTC,CASSYAGPYGYTF
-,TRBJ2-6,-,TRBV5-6,TGTGCCAGCATGGGGGGCATCTTCTCTGGGGCCAACGTCCTGACTTTC,CASMGGIFSGANVLTF
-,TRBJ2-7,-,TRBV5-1,TGCGCCAGCAGCCCGACAGTTAGGGGCGAGCAGTACTTC,CASSPTVRGEQYF
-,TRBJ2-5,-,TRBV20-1,TGCAGTGCTAGAGCCAGGGGGGTGATGGAGACCCAGTACTTC,CSARARGVMETQYF
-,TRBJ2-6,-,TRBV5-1,TGCGCCAGCAGCTTATCTCGCGGGGCCGGGACGATCTCGAGGGCCAACGTCCTGACTTTC,CASSLSRGAGTISRANVLTF
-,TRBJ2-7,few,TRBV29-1,TGCAGCGTGGAGGTAGGGGCCGCCTACGAGCAGTACTTC,CSVEVGAAYEQYF
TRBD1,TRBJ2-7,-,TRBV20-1,TGCAGTGCGCATCTGGACAGGTCCTACGAGCAGTACTTC,CSAHLDRSYEQYF
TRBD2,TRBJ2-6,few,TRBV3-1,TGTGCCAGCAGCCAAGGACTAGCGGGGACTTCTGGGGCCAACGTCCTGACTTTC,CASSQGLAGTSGANVLTF
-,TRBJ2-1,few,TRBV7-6,TGTGCCAGCAGCTTACGACGGGGGAACAATGAGCAGTTCTTC,CASSLRRGNNEQFF
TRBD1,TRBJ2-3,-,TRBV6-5,TGTGCCAGCAGTTTGTCGACAGGGGCCCCCACAGATACGCAGTATTTT,CASSLSTGAPTDTQYF
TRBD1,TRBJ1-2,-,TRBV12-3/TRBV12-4,TGTGCCAGCAGTACCGGACAGGGAAGTGATCATGGCTACACCTTC,CASSTGQGSDHGYTF